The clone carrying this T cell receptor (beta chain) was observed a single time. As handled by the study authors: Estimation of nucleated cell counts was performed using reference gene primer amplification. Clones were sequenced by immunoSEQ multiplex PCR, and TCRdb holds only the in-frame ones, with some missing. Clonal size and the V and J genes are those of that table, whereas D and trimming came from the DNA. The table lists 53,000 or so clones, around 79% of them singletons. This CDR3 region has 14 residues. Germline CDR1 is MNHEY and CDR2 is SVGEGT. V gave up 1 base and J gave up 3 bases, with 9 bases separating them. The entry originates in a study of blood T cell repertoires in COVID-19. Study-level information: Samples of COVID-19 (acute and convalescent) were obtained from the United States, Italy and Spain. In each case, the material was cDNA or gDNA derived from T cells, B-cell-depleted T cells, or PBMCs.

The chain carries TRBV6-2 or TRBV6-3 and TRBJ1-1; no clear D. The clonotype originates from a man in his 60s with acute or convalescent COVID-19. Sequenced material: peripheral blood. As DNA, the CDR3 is TGTGCCAGCAGTTACTATCGAGCGGACACTGAAGCTTTCTTT. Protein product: CASSYYRADTEAFF.